The present T cell receptor (beta chain) was sequenced within a study of PD-L1 blockade in urothelial cancer. In the study overall: Patients commenced intravenous atezolizumab, 1,200 mg every 3 weeks, in 2014. Anywhere from 0 to 3 prior chemotherapy regimens had been received by patients. Blood was tested 3 weeks (second dose) and 6 weeks into treatment.

Sample time point: pretreatment peripheral blood. TCRdb keeps only in-frame clones here, not all; method: immunoSEQ multiplex PCR. The sample has around 60,000 clones; 81% are singletons. This clone was detected once. V shed 5 bases and J shed 8 bases, with 13 bases lying between them. The CDR3 sequence is 11 residues long. The germline V gene encodes CDR1 SQVTM and CDR2 ANQGSEA. The source material was PBMCs, sampled around atezolizumab (anti-PD-L1) treatment. This chain connects TRBV29-1 to TRBJ2-7; D possibly corresponds to TRBD2 (5 bases). The TCR comes from a man aged 65 to 85 with urothelial cancer. The CDR3 sequence is CSVFRDSQQYF. In nucleotides, the CDR3 is TGCAGCGTTTTCCGGGATTCTCAGCAGTACTTC.